This section outlines one T cell receptor (beta chain) sequence together with its context. The data stem from a study of blood T cell repertoires in COVID-19. About the study: Donors in the United States, Italy and Spain gave samples during acute or convalescent COVID-19. T cells, B-cell-depleted T cells, or PBMCs supplied cDNA or gDNA.

The CDR3 loop spans 14 amino acids. CDR1 and CDR2 (germline): LNHDA, SQIVND (reference sequence). The junction had 7 bases not matched to a gene; V was cut back by 3 bases and J by 6 bases. The authors' processing: From reference gene primer amplification, estimates of nucleated cell counts were derived. Measured with immunoSEQ multiplex PCR; TCRdb has only the in-frame clones, and not every one. The DNA was the basis for D and trimming; V, J and clone size are from that table. The sample contains over 120,000 clones, approximately 90% of which appear only once. The sample was peripheral blood. The chain employs TRBV19 and TRBJ1-2; TRBD1 aligns across 7 bases. The clonotype was recovered from a woman aged 50 to 60 with acute or convalescent COVID-19. CDR3 amino acids: CASSIPQGSNGYTF. The CDR3 DNA follows: TGTGCCAGTAGTATCCCACAGGGGTCGAATGGCTACACCTTC.